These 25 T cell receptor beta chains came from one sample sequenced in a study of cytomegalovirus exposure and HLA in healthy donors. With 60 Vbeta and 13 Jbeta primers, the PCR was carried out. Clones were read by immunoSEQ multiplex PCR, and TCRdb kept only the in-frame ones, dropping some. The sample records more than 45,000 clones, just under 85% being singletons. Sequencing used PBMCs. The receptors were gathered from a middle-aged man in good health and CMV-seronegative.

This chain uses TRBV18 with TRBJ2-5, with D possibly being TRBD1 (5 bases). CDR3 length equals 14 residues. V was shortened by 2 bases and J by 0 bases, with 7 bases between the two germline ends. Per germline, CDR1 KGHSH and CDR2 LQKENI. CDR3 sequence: CASSPTRDQETQYF. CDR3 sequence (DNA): TGTGCCAGCTCACCAACCAGGGACCAAGAGACCCAGTACTTC.

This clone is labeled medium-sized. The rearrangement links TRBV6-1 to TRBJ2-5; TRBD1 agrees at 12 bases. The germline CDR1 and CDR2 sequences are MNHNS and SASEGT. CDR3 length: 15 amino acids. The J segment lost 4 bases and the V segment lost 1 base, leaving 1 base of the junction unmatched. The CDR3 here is CASSEGGQGAETQYF. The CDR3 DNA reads TGTGCCAGCAGTGAAGGGGGACAGGGGGCAGAGACCCAGTACTTC.

CDR3 in amino acids: CSAEDTGELFF. As DNA, the CDR3 is TGCAGTGCCGAGGACACCGGGGAGCTGTTTTTT. The chain carries TRBV20-1 and TRBJ2-2; D is undetermined. From germline, CDR1 is DFQATT and CDR2 SNEGSKA (reference sequence). Trimming took 6 bases from V and 3 from J, leaving 5 bases between them. This CDR3 has 11 amino acids.

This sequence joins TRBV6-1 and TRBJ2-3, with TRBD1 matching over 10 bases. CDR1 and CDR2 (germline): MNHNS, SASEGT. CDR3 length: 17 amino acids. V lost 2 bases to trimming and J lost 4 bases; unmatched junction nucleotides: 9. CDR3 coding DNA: TGTGCCAGCAGTGAATTCGCTTGGGACAGGGGCGCAGATACGCAGTATTTT. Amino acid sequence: CASSEFAWDRGADTQYF.

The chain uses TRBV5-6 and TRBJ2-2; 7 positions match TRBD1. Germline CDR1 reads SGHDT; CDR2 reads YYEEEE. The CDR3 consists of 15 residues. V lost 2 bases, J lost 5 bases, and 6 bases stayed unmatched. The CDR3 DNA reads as TGTGCCAGCAGCTTAAGGGGGCATGAAACCGGGGAGCTGTTTTTT. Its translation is CASSLRGHETGELFF.

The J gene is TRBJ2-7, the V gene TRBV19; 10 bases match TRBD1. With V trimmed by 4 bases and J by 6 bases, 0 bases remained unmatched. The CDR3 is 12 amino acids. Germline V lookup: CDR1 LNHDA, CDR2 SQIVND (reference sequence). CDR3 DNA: TGTGCCAGTAGTAGGGACAGGGGCGAGCAGTACTTC. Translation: CASSRDRGEQYF.

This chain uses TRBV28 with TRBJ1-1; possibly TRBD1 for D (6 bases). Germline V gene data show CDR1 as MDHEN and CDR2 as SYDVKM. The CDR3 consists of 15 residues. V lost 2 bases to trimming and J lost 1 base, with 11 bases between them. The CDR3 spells CASSLAAGANTEAFF. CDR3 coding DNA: TGTGCCAGCAGTTTAGCGGCAGGGGCGAACACTGAAGCTTTCTTT. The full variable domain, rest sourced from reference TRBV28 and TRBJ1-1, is DVKVTQSSRYLVKRTGEKVFLECVQDMDHENMFWYRQDPGLGLRLIYFSYDVKMKEKGDIPEGYSVSREKKERFSLILESASTNQTSMYLCASSLAAGANTEAFFGQGTRLTVV.

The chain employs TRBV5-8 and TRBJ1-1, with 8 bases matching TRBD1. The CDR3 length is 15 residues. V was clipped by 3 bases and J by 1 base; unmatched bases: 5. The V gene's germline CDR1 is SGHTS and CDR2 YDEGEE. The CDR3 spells CASSSTRGRNTEAFF. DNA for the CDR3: TGTGCCAGCAGCTCCACCAGGGGGCGGAACACTGAAGCTTTCTTT.

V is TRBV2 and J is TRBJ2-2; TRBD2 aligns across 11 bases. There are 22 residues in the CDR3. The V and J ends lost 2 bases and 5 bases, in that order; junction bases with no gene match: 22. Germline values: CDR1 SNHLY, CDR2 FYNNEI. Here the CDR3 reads CASSEQGRWETSGARRTGELFF. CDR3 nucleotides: TGTGCCAGCAGTGAACAGGGGAGGTGGGAGACTAGCGGGGCTCGGCGGACCGGGGAGCTGTTTTTT. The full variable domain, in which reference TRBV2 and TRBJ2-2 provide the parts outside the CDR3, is EPEVTQTPSHQVTQMGQEVILRCVPISNHLYFYWYRQILGQKVEFLVSFYNNEISEKSEIFDDQFSVERPDGSNFTLKIRSTKLEDSAMYFCASSEQGRWETSGARRTGELFFGEGSRLTVL.

The CDR3 nucleotides read TGTGCCAGCAGCATCGGAGGGGTGAACACTGAAGCTTTCTTT. Its translation is CASSIGGVNTEAFF. V usage is TRBV7-3 and J usage is TRBJ1-1; a weak D match, TRBD1 (5 bases). The CDR3 consists of 14 residues. CDR1 is SGHTA and CDR2 is FQGTGA in the germline V gene. Trimming took off 5 bases at V and 0 bases at J, with 10 bases between the two ends.

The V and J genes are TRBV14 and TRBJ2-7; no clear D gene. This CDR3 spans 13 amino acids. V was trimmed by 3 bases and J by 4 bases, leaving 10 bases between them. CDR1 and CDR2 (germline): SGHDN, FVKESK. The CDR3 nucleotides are TGTGCCAGCAGCCACGAATCTGCGTACGAGCAGTACTTC. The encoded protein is CASSHESAYEQYF.

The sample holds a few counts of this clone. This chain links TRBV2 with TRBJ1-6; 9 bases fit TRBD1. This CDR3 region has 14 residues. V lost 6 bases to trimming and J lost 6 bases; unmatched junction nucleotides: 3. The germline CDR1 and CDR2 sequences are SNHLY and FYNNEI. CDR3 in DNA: TGTGCCAGCAGGGGGACAGGGATTAATTCACCCCTCCACTTT. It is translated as CASRGTGINSPLHF.

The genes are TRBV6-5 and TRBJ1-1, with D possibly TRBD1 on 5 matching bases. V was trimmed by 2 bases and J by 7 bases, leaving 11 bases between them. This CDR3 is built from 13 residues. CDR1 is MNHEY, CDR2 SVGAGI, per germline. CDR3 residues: CASSYGGVGEAFF. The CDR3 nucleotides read TGTGCCAGCAGTTACGGGGGGGTAGGTGAAGCTTTCTTT.

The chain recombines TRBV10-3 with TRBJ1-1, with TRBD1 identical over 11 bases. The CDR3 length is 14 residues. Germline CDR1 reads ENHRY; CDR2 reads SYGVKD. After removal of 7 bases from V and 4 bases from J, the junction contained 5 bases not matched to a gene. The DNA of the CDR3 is TGTGCCATCAATACCGGGACAGGGGGCACTGAAGCTTTCTTT. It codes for CAINTGTGGTEAFF.

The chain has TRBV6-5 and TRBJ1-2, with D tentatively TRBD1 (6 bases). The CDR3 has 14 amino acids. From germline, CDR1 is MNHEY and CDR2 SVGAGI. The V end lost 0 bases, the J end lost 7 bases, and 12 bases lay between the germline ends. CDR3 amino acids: CASSYSTTGFGYTF. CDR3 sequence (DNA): TGTGCCAGCAGTTACTCGACTACAGGGTTTGGCTACACCTTC.

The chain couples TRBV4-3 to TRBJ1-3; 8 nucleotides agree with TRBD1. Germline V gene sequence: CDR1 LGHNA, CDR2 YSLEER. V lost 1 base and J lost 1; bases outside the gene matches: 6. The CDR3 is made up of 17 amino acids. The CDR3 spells CASSQGPGGGSGNTIYF. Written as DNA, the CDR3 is TGCGCCAGCAGCCAAGGGCCAGGGGGCGGATCTGGAAACACCATATATTTT.

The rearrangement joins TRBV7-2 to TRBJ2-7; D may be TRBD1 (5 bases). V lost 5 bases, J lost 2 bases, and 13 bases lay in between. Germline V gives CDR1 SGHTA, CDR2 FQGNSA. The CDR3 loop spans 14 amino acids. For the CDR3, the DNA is TGTGCCAGCAGCCTACAGGTATTACCCTACGAGCAGTACTTC. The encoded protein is CASSLQVLPYEQYF.

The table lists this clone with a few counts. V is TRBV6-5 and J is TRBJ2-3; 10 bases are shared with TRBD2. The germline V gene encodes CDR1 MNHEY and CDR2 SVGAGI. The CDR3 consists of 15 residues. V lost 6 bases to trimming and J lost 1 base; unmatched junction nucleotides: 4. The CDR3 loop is CASSILAGGTDTQYF. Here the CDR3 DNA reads TGTGCCAGCAGCATTCTAGCGGGGGGCACAGATACGCAGTATTTT.

CDR3 coding DNA: TGTGCCAGCAGTTTCAGGGGGCTTGATGGCTACACCTTC. This gives the protein CASSFRGLDGYTF. The chain recombines TRBV27 with TRBJ1-2; 8 bases line up with TRBD1. The junction had 3 bases not matched to a gene; V was cut back by 3 bases and J by 6 bases. This CDR3 has 13 residues. Germline V gives CDR1 MNHEY, CDR2 SMNVEV (reference sequence).

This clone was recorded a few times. Here the CDR3 reads CASSLVSGASSYEQYF. The CDR3 DNA sequence: TGTGCCAGCAGCTTAGTTAGCGGGGCGAGCTCCTACGAGCAGTACTTC. V and J are TRBV7-2 and TRBJ2-5, with TRBD2 matching 8 bases. With the DNA end fitting TRBJ2-7 better, the J assignment may be wrong. CDR3 length: 16 residues. The germline gives CDR1 SGHTA, CDR2 FQGNSA.

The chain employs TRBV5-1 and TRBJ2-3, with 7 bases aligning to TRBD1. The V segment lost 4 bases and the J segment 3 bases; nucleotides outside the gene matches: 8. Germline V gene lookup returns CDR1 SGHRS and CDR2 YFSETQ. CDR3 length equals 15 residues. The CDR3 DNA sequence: TGCGCCAGCAGCAGAACAGGGGTGGGGACAGATACGCAGTATTTT. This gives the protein CASSRTGVGTDTQYF.

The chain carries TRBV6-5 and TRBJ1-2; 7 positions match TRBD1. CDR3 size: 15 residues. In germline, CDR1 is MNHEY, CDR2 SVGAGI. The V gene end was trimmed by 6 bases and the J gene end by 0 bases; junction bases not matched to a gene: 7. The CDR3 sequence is CASRGTAPTNYGYTF. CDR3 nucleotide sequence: TGTGCCAGCAGGGGGACAGCTCCAACTAACTATGGCTACACCTTC.

The CDR3 spells CASRPGTVSNQPQHF. The CDR3 region has the DNA TGTGCCAGTAGACCCGGGACAGTTAGCAATCAGCCCCAGCATTTT. The chain joins TRBV19 to TRBJ1-5; 7 positions agree with TRBD1. Germline V CDR1 and CDR2: LNHDA, SQIVND (reference sequence). The CDR3 consists of 15 residues. V trimming: 6 bases; J trimming: 0 bases; junction bases outside the gene matches: 5.

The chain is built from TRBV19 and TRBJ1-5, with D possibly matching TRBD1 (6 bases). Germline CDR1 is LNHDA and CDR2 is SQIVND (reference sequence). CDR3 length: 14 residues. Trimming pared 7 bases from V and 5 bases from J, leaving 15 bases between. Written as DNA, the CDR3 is TGTGCCAGTAACCTACAGGGTGGGTATCAGCCCCAGCATTTT. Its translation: CASNLQGGYQPQHF.

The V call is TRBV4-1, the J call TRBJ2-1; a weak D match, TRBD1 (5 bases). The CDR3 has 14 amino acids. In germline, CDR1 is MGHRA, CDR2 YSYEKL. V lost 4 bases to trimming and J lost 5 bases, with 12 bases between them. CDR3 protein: CASSPAGSHNEQFF. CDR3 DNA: TGCGCCAGCAGCCCGGCAGGGTCCCACAATGAGCAGTTCTTC.